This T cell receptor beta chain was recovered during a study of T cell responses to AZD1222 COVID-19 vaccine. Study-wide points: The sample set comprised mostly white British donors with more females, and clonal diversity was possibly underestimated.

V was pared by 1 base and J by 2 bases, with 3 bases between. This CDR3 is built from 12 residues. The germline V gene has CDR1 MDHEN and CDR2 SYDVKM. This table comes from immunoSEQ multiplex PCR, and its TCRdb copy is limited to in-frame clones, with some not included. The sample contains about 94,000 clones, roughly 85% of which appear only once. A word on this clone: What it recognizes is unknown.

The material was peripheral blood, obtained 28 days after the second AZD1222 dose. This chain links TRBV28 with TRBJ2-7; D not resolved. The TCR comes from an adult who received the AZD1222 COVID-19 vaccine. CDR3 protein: CASSLYTYEQYF. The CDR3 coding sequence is TGTGCCAGCAGTTTATACACCTACGAGCAGTACTTC.